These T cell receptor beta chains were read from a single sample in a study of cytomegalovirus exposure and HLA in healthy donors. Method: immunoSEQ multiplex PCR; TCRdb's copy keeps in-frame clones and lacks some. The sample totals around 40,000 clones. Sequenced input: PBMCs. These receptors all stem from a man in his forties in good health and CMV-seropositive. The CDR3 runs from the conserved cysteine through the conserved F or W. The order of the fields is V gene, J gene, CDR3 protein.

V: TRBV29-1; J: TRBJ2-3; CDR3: CSYSGRTDTQYF
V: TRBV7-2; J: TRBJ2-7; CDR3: CASSLASGSKVNEQYF
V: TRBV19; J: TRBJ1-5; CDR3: CASSSTGANQPQHF
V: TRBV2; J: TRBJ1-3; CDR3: CASSDGQGSSGNTIYF
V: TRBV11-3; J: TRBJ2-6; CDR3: CAIGTGPYSGANVLTF
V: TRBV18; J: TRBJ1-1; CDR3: CASSPTDRGAEAFF
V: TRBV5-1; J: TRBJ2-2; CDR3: CASSRGQGVNTGELFF
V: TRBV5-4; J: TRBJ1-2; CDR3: CASSAQGQGIYGYTF
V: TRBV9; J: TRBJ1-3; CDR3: CASSPPSPGNTIYF
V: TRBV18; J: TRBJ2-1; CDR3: CASSPRAAYNEQFF
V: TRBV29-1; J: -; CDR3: CSVEDDSSYEQYF
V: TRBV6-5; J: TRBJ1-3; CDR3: CASRKLTGGENTIYF
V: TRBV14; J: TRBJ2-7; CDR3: CASSQALESYEQYF
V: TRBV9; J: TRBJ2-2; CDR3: CASSPRGFPGQAWTGELFF
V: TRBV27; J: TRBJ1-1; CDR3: CASRSRGGNTEAFF
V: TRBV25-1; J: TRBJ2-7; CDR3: CASSERGGRGASSYEQYF
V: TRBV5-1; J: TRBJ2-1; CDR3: CATRTGTSGRSYNEQFF
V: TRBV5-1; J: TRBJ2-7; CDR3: CASRNNYEQYF
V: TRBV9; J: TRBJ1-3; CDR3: CASSRTGSSGNTIYF
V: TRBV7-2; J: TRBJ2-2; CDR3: CASSLGGRESGGELFF
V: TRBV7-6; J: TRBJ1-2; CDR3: CASSSYAGTGGNGYTF
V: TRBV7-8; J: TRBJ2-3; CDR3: CASSGGTSGSTDTQYF
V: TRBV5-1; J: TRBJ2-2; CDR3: CATRQDTVLSNTGELFF
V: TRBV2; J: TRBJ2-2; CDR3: CASSRGLAANTGELFF
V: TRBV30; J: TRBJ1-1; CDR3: CAWSVGGFRAFF
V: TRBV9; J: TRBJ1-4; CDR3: CASSEAWTGEGKLFF
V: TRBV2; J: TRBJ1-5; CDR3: CASRLQTGLVQPQHF
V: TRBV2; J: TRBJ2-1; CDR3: CASRPGLVNNEQFF
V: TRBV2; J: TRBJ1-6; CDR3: CASGQSSYNSPLHF
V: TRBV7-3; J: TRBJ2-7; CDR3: CASSLGLAGPYEQYF
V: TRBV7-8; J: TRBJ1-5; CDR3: CASSYGQPNYQPQHF
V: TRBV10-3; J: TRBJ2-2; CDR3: CAALPGGERDTGELFF
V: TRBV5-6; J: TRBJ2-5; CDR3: CASIERSGGEETQYF
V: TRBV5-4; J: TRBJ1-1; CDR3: CASSAVGRSRAEGDEAFF
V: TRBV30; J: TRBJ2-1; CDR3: CAWSTGSYNEQFF
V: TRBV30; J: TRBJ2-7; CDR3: CAWSVGQPSYEQYF
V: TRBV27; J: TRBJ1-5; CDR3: CASSPDRDQPQHF
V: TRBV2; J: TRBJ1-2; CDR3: CASSVRTGSEDYTF
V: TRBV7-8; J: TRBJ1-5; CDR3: CASSLGQIVNQPQHF
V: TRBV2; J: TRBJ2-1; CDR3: CATLSGRGANEQFF
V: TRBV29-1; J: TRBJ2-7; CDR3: CSVDRREPTYEQYF
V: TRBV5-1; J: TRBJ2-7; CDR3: CASLGGHPREEQYF
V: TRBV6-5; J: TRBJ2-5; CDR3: CASSFGGQQETQYF
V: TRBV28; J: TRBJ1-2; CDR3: CATQATGSQGYTF
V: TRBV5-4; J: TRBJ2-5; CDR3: CASSRTGSAETQYF
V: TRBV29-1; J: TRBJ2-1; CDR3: CSGLVYNEQFF
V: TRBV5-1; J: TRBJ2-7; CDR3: CASSLRAGTPLYEQYF
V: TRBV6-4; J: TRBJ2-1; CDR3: CAIQEPQGNEQFF
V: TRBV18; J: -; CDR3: CASSPVSQDYEQYF
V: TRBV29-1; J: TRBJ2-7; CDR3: CSVGAELAATYEQYF